Below are 5 T cell receptor beta chains sequenced from a single sample in a study of cytomegalovirus exposure and HLA in healthy donors. Sequencing was performed with immunoSEQ multiplex PCR; in TCRdb, only in-frame clones are kept and a portion is missing. The table has approximately 300,000 clones, around 90% seen once. The material sequenced was PBMCs. These receptors all stem from a woman under 40 in good health and CMV-seropositive.

In regard to this clone: This sample also contains other DNA sequences that code for the same CDR3. The gene calls are TRBV5-6 and TRBJ2-7; D not resolved. The CDR3 totals 13 residues. Germline lookup yields CDR1 SGHDT and CDR2 YYEEEE. The V end lost 0 bases, the J end lost 2 bases, and 6 bases lay between the germline ends. CDR3 loop: CASSLGLTYEQYF. The CDR3 nucleotides are TGTGCCAGCAGCTTGGGTCTAACCTACGAGCAGTACTTC.

V and J are TRBV28 and TRBJ1-4; D is possibly TRBD1 (6 bases). The CDR3 length is 14 residues. V was cut by 7 bases and J by 8 bases, with 17 bases left in between. CDR1 is MDHEN, CDR2 SYDVKM, per germline. This CDR3 reads CASTGGSVYEKLFF. DNA for the CDR3: TGTGCCAGCACCGGGGGCTCCGTATACGAAAAACTGTTTTTT.

The rearrangement joins TRBV4-2 to TRBJ2-1, with D unclear. V was shortened by 0 bases and J by 6 bases, with 3 bases between the two germline ends. The CDR3 is made up of 12 amino acids. Looked up from germline, CDR1 is LGHNA and CDR2 is YNFKEQ. CDR3 sequence (DNA): TGTGCCAGCAGCCAAGATACCAATGAGCAGTTCTTC. This gives the protein CASSQDTNEQFF.

This clone was found many times. The chain combines TRBV6-1 with TRBJ2-5; D possibly uses TRBD1 or TRBD2 (6 bases each). Germline assignment: CDR1 MNHNS and CDR2 SASEGT. Trimming pared 1 base from V and 2 bases from J, leaving 14 bases between. The CDR3 runs 16 residues. The CDR3 is CASSEEGGTGQETQYF. CDR3 DNA sequence: TGTGCCAGCAGTGAAGAGGGGGGAACCGGACAAGAGACCCAGTACTTC.

This chain links TRBV4-3 with TRBJ1-2; D gene ambiguous. This CDR3 region has 15 residues. V was cut by 0 bases and J by 7 bases, with 15 bases left in between. The V gene's germline CDR1 is LGHNA and CDR2 YSLEER. CDR3 loop: CASSQDRVSSGGYTF. DNA of the CDR3: TGCGCCAGCAGCCAAGATAGGGTTTCCAGTGGTGGCTACACCTTC.